The entry below describes one TCR beta chain. The data were obtained in a study of cytomegalovirus exposure and HLA in healthy donors. Trimming left V 0 bases short and J 0 bases short, with 7 bases between. The CDR3 extends over 15 amino acids. Germline V gene sequence: CDR1 LGHNA, CDR2 YSLEER. Amplification used 60 Vbeta primers and 13 Jbeta primers. Clones were read by immunoSEQ multiplex PCR, and TCRdb kept only the in-frame ones, dropping some. This sample has over 150,000 clones; 71% occur once, and the top ten carry under 3.5%. Sequenced sample: PBMCs. This chain links TRBV4-3 with TRBJ2-3, with D possibly being TRBD2 (6 bases). This clonotype was obtained from a woman in her 30s in good health and CMV-seronegative. The CDR3 here is CASSQDGGSTDTQYF. The CDR3 coding sequence is TGCGCCAGCAGCCAAGATGGGGGGAGCACAGATACGCAGTATTTT.